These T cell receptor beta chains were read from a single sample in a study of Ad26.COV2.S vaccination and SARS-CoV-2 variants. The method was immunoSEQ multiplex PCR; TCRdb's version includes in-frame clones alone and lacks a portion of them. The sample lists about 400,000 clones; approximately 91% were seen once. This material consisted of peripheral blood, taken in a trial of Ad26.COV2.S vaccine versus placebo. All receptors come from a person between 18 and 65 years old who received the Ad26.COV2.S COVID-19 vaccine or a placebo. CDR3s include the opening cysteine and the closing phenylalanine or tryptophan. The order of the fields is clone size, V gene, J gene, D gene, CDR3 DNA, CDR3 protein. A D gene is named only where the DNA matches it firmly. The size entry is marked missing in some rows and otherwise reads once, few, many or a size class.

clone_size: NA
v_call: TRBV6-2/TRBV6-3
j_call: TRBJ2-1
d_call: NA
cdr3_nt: TGTGCCAGCAGTTACTCGATTCGGGGTAGCTCCTACAATGAGCAGTTCTTC
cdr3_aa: CASSYSIRGSSYNEQFF

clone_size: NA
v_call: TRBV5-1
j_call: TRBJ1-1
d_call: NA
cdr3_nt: TGCGCCAGCAGCTTGGTTCGGACAGAAAATGAAGCTTTCTTT
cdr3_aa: CASSLVRTENEAFF

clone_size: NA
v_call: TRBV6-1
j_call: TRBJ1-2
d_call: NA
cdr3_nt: TGTGCCAGCAGTGAAGTAAGTTATGGCTACACCTTC
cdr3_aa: CASSEVSYGYTF

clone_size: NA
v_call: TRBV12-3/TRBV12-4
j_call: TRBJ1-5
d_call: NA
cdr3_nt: TGTGCCAGCAGTGGAAGCAATCAGCCCCAGCATTTT
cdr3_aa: CASSGSNQPQHF

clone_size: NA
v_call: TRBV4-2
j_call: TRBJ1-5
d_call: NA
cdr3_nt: TGTGCCAGCAGCCAAGTGGGGGAGCCCCAGCATTTT
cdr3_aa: CASSQVGEPQHF

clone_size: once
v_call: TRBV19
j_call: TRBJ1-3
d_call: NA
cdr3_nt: TGTGCCAGTAGTGCGGTCTCCTCTGGAAACACCATATATTTT
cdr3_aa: CASSAVSSGNTIYF

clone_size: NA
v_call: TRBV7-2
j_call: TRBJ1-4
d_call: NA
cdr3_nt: TGTGCCAGCAGCTCAAATTCTGGGGTTGGGGAAAAACTGTTTTTT
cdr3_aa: CASSSNSGVGEKLFF

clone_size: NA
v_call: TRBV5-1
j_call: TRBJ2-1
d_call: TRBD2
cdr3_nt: TGCGCCAGCAGACGTAGCGGGGATCGGTACAATGAGCAGTTCTTC
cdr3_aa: CASRRSGDRYNEQFF

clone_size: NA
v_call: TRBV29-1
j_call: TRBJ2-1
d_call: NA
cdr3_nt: TGCAGCGTTGAACTGCAGCCCCAGTTCTTC
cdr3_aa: CSVELQPQFF

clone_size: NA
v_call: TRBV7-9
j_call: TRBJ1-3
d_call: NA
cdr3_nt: TGTGCCAGCAGCTTAACGCCAGGCCCTGGAAACACCATATATTTT
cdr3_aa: CASSLTPGPGNTIYF

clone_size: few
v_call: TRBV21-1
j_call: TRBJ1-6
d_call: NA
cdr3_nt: TGTGCCAGCAGCAAACTGAACTCCTATAATTCACCCCTCCACTTT
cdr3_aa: CASSKLNSYNSPLHF

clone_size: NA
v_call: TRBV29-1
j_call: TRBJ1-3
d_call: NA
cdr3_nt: TGCAGCGCCTCTGGGGACTCTGGAAACACCATATATTTT
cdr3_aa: CSASGDSGNTIYF

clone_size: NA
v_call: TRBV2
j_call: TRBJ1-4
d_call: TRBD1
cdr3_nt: TGTGCCAGCAGCTCGGGCAGGGGGGATGAAAAACTGTTTTTT
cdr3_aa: CASSSGRGDEKLFF

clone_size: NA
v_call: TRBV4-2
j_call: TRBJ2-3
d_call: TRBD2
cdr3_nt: TGTGCCAGCAGCCAACTGGGGGGGTCCACAGATACGCAGTATTTT
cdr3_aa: CASSQLGGSTDTQYF

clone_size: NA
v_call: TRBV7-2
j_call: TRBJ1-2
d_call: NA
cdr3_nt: TGTGCCAGCAGACGGAACTATGGCTACACCTTC
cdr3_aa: CASRRNYGYTF

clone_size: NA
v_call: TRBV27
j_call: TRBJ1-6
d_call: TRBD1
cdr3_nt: TGTGCCAGCCAGGGGGCGGGGCTCTATAATTCACCCCTCCACTTT
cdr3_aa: CASQGAGLYNSPLHF

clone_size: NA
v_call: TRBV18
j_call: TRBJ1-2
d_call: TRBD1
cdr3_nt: TGTGCCAGCTCACCTGACGCAGGGGGCTTTGGCTATGGCTACACCTTC
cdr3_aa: CASSPDAGGFGYGYTF

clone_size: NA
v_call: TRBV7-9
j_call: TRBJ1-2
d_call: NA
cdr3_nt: TGTGCCAGCAGCTTAGCGCAAGGGAGGGACTATGGCTACACCTTC
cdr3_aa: CASSLAQGRDYGYTF

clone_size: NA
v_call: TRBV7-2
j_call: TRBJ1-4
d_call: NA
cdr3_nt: TGTGCCAGCAGCTTAGTATCGACTAATGAAAAACTGTTTTTT
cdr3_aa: CASSLVSTNEKLFF

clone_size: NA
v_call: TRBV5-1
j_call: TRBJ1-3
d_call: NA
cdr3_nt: TGCGCCAGCAGCTCCGGACAGCTTAGCTCTGGAAACACCATATATTTT
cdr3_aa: CASSSGQLSSGNTIYF

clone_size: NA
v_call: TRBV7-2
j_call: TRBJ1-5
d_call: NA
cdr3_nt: TGTGCCAGCAGCTTACGCAGGGCGGGTCAGCCCCAGCATTTT
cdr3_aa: CASSLRRAGQPQHF

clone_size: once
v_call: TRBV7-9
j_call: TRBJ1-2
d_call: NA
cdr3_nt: TGTGCCAGCAGCTTAGACGGGAACTATGGCTACACCTTC
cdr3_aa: CASSLDGNYGYTF

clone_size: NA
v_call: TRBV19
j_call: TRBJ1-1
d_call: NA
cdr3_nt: TGTGCCAGTAGCGGGTTTATGAACACTGAAGCTTTCTTT
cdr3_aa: CASSGFMNTEAFF

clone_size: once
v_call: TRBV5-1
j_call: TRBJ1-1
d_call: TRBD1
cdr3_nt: TGCGCCAGCAGCGCATACAGGGGGCGAACTGAAGCTTTCTTT
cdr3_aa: CASSAYRGRTEAFF

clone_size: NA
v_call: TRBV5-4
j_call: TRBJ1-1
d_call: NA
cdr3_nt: TGTGCCAGCAGGGATCAGACAGGGAACACTGAAGCTTTCTTT
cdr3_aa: CASRDQTGNTEAFF

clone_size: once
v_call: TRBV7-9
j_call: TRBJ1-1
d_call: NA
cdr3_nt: TGTGCCAGCAGCTTAAGTGGTAACACTGAAGCTTTCTTT
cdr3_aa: CASSLSGNTEAFF

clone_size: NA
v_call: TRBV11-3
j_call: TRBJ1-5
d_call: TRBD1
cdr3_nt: TGTGCCAGCAGCTCAACACCCGGGACAGAGACATATAGCAATCAGCCCCAGCATTTT
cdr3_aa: CASSSTPGTETYSNQPQHF

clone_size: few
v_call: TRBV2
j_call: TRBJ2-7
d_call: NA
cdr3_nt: TGTGCCAGCAGCGCGGCCTACGAGCAGTACTTC
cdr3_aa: CASSAAYEQYF

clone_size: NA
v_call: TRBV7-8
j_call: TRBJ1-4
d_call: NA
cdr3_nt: TGTGCCAGCAGTCGCTACAGGGTTGAGAAGGAAAAACTGTTTTTT
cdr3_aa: CASSRYRVEKEKLFF

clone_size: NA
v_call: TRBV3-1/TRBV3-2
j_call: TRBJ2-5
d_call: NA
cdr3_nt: TGTGCCAGCAGCCAAGGGGTCCAAGAGACCCAGTACTTC
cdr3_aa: CASSQGVQETQYF